This T cell receptor (beta chain) was obtained from a study of blood T cell repertoires in COVID-19. Study as a whole: Sources were T cells, B-cell-depleted T cells, or PBMCs; the material itself was cDNA or gDNA.

Clones were read by immunoSEQ multiplex PCR, and TCRdb kept only the in-frame ones, dropping some. The table has some 240,000 clones, 82% seen once. Germline-derived CDR1 and CDR2 are LNHDA and SQIVND (reference sequence). Trimming left V 1 base short and J 2 bases short, with 11 bases between. This CDR3 is 15 amino acids long. The chain carries TRBV19 and TRBJ1-2; the D is unclear. The sequencing input was peripheral blood. The TCR originated in a woman aged 60-75 years with active or convalescent COVID-19. CDR3 sequence reads: CASSIGTTGNYGYTF. The CDR3 bases are TGTGCCAGTAGTATAGGAACGACGGGGAACTATGGCTACACCTTC.